Presented here are 3 T cell receptor beta chains from one specimen sequenced in a study of shared clonotypes between healthy human individuals. Generated by immunoSEQ multiplex PCR, the TCRdb table keeps only in-frame clones and is missing some. The sample holds roughly 500,000 clones, about 85% seen once. Input material: PBMCs. The receptors were sampled from a woman in her thirties or forties in good health. Some clones in this sample may be carry-over from other donors' samples.

The rearrangement uses TRBV2 and TRBJ1-2; TRBD1 matches 7 bases. This CDR3 has 13 residues. After removal of 6 bases from V and 2 bases from J, the junction contained 3 bases not matched to a gene. CDR1 is SNHLY and CDR2 is FYNNEI in the germline V gene. This CDR3 reads CASSPQGNYGYTF. CDR3 DNA: TGTGCCAGCAGCCCACAGGGGAACTATGGCTACACCTTC.

Comment on this clone: This specimen includes other DNA sequences encoding the same CDR3. The chain links TRBV18 to TRBJ2-5; TRBD1 aligns across 10 bases. J lost 1 base, V lost 3 bases, and 2 bases had no gene match. From germline, CDR1 is KGHSH and CDR2 LQKENI. CDR3 size: 15 residues. The CDR3 protein is CASSPRQGAQETQYF. The CDR3 DNA follows: TGTGCCAGCTCACCTCGACAGGGGGCCCAAGAGACCCAGTACTTC.

The V gene is TRBV7-6, the J gene TRBJ2-3; D is possibly TRBD2 (6 bases). Trimming took off 1 base at V and 3 bases at J, with 11 bases between the two ends. CDR1 is SGHVS and CDR2 is FNYEAQ in the germline V gene. This CDR3 contains 15 residues. As DNA, the CDR3 is TGTGCCAGCAGCTTAGGGCGGGGCCGAACAGATACGCAGTATTTT. It encodes CASSLGRGRTDTQYF.